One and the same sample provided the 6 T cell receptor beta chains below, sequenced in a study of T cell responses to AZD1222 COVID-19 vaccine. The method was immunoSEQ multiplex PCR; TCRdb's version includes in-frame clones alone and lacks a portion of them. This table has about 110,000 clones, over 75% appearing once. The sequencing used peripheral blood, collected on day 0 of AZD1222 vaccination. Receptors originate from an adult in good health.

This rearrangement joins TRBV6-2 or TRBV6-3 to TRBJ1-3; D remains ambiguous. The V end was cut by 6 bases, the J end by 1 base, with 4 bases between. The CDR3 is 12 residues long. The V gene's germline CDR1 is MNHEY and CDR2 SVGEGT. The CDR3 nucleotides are TGTGCCAGCAGCCGATCTGGAAACACCATATATTTT. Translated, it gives CASSRSGNTIYF.

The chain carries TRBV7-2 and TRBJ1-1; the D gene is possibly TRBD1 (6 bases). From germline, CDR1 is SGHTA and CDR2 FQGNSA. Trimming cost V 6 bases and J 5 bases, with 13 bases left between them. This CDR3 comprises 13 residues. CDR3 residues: CASRSGVNTEAFF. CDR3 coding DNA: TGTGCCAGCAGATCAGGGGTAAATACTGAAGCTTTCTTT.

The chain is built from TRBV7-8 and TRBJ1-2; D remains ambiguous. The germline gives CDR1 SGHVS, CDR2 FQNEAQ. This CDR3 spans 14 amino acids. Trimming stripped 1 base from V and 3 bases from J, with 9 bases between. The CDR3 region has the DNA TGTGCCAGCAGCTTAGTTCGCACAGACTATGGCTACACCTTC. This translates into CASSLVRTDYGYTF.

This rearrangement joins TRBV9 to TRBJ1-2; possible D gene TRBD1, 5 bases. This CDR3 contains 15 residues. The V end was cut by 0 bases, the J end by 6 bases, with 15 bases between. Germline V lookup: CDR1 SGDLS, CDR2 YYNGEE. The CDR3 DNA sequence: TGTGCCAGCAGCGTAGTTCAGGGTACTGCCAATGGCTACACCTTC. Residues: CASSVVQGTANGYTF.

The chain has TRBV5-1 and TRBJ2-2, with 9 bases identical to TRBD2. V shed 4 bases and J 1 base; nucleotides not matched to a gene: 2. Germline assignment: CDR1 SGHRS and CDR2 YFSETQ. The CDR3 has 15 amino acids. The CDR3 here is CASSLSGGNTGELFF. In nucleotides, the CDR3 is TGCGCCAGCAGCCTTAGCGGGGGGAACACCGGGGAGCTGTTTTTT.

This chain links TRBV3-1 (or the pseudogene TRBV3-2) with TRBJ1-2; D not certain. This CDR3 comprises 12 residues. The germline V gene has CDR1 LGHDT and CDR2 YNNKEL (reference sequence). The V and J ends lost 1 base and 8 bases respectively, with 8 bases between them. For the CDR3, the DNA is TGTGCCAGCAGCCAAGGCGTTGGGGGCTACACCTTC. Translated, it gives CASSQGVGGYTF.